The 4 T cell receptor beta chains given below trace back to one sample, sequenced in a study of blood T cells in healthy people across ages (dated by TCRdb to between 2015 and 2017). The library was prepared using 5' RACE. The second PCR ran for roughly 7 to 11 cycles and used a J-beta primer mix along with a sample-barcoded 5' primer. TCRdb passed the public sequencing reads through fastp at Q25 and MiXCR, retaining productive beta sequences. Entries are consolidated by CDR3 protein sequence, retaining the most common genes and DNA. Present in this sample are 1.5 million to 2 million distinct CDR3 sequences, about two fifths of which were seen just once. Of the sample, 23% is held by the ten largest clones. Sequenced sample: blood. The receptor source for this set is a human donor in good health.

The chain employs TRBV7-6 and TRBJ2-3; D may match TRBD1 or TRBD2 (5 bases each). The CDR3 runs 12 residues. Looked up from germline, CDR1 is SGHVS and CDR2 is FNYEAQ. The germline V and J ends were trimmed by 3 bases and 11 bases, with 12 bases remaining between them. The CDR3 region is CASSFEGHKQYF. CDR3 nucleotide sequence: TGTGCCAGCAGCTTTGAGGGGCATAAGCAGTATTTT.

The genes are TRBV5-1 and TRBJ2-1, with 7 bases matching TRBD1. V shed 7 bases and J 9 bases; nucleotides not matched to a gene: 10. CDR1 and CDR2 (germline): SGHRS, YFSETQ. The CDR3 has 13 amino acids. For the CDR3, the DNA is TGCGCCAGCCATGACGACAGGGCGCTTGAGCAGTTCTTC. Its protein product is CASHDDRALEQFF.

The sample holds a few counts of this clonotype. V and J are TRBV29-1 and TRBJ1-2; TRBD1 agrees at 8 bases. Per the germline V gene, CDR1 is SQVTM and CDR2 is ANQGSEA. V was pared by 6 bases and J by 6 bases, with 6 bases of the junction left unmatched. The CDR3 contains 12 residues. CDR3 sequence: CSVNRGTDGYTF. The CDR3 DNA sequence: TGCAGCGTGAACAGGGGGACCGATGGCTACACCTTC. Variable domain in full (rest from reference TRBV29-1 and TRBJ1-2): SAVISQKPSRDICQRGTSLTIQCQVDSQVTMMFWYRQQPGQSLTLIATANQGSEATYESGFVIDKFPISRPNLTFSTLTVSNMSPEDSSIYLCSVNRGTDGYTFGSGTRLTVV.

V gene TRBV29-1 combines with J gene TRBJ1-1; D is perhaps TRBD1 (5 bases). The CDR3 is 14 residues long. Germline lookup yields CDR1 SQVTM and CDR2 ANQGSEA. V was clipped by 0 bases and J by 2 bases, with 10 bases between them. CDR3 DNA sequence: TGCAGCGTTGAAGACTCCGGGGCCAACACTGAAGCTTTCTTT. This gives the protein CSVEDSGANTEAFF.